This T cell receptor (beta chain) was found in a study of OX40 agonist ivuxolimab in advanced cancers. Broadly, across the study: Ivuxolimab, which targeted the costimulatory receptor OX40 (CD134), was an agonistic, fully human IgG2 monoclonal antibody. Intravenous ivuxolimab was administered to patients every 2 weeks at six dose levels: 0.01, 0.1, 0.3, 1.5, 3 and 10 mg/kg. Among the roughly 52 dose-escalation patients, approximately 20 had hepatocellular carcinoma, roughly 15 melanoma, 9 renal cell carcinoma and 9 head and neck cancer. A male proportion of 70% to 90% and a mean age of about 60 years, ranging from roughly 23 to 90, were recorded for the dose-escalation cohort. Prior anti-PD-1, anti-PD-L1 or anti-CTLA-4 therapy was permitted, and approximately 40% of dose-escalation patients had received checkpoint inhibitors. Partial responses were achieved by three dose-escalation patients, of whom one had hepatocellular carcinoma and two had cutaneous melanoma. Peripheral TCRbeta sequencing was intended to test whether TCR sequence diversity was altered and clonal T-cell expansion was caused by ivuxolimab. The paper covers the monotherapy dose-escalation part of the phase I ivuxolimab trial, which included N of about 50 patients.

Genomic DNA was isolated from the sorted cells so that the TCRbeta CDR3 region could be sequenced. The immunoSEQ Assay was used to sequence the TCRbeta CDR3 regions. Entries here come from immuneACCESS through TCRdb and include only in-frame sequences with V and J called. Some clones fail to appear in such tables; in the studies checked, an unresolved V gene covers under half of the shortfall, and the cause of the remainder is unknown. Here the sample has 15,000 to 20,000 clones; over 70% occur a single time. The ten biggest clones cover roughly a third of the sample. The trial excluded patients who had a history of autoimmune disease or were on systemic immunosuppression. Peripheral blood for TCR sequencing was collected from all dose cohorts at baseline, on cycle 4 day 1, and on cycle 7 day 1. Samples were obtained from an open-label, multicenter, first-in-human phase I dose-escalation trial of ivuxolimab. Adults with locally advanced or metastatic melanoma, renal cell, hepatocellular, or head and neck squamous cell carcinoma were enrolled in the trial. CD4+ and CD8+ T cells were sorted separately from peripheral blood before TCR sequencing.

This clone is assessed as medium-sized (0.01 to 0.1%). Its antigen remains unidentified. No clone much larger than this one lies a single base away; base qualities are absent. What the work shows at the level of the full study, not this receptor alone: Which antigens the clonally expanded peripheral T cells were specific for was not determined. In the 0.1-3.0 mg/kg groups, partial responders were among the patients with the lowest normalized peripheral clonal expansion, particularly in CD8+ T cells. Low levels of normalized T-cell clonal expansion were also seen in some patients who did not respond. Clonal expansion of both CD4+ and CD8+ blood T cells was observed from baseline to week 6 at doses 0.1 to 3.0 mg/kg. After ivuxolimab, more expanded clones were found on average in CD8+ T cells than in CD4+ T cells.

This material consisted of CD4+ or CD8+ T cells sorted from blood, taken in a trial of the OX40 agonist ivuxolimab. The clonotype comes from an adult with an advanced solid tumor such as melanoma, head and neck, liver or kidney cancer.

The DNA sequence is as follows: TGTGCCAGTAGTATAGAGGGACTAGCGGGAGGGCCTCGGACCGGGGAGCTGTTTTTT. The resulting protein is CASSIEGLAGGPRTGELFF. The chain was built from TRBV19 and TRBJ2-2; 16 nucleotides in the junction match TRBD2. The CDR3 runs 19 amino acids, cysteine and phenylalanine included. The sequence is cut down to CDR3 DNA, 57 bases in frame from base 1. According to the germline V gene (reference sequence), CDR1 reads LNHDA and CDR2 reads SQIVND. The junction shows trimming of 0 bases on V and 5 bases on J, and the gene matches do not reach 6 bases of it.